A single sample is the source of the 29 T cell receptor beta chains below, sequenced in a study of blood T cell repertoires in COVID-19. Assay: immunoSEQ multiplex PCR; the TCRdb copy retains only in-frame clones and omits some. This table has about 170,000 clones, roughly 89% appearing once. Sequenced sample: peripheral blood. Receptors originate from a man between 18 and 29 years old with active or convalescent COVID-19.

The chain is built from TRBV27 and TRBJ1-5; the D is unclear. The CDR3 contains 13 residues. V was pared by 8 bases and J by 5 bases, with 13 bases between. CDR1 and CDR2 (germline): MNHEY, SMNVEV (reference sequence). The CDR3 spells CASSPGNYQPQHF. In DNA, the CDR3 is TGTGCCAGCTCGCCCGGGAATTATCAGCCCCAGCATTTT.

This clone was counted a single time. The V and J genes are TRBV5-1 and TRBJ2-5, with 8 positions matching TRBD2. CDR3 length: 15 residues. J was trimmed by 2 bases and V by 4 bases; bases with no gene match: 7. Looked up from germline, CDR1 is SGHRS and CDR2 is YFSETQ. The CDR3 loop reads CASSPGGAGQETQYF. Written as DNA, the CDR3 is TGCGCCAGCAGCCCCGGGGGGGCCGGGCAAGAGACCCAGTACTTC.

This clone was observed a single time. V is TRBV19 and J is TRBJ1-2; D gene uncertain. Per germline, CDR1 LNHDA and CDR2 SQIVND (reference sequence). V was trimmed by 8 bases and J by 8 bases, leaving 18 bases between them. The CDR3 has 13 residues. The CDR3 nucleotides are TGTGCCAGTGGGCGCCCGGGGTGGAGGGGCTACACCTTC. Translation: CASGRPGWRGYTF.

This clone was detected once. This rearrangement joins TRBV24-1 to TRBJ2-1; TRBD2 matches 7 bases. In germline, CDR1 is KGHDR, CDR2 SFDVKD. This CDR3 is 15 amino acids long. Losses at the gene ends were 10 bases for V and 7 bases for J; bases not matched to a gene: 15. The CDR3 coding sequence is TGTGCCACTGGGTTTGGGGGAGGGCCCGGTAATGAGCAGTTCTTC. It specifies CATGFGGGPGNEQFF.

The chain has TRBV5-1 and TRBJ2-3; weak D call: TRBD1 (6 bases). Trimming cost V 5 bases and J 5 bases, with 15 bases left between them. CDR3 size: 14 residues. Germline V gives CDR1 SGHRS, CDR2 YFSETQ. In nucleotides, the CDR3 is TGCGCCAGCAGTATGGGGGCGCGGTTAGATACGCAGTATTTT. Protein product: CASSMGARLDTQYF.

J is TRBJ2-5 and V is TRBV6-5; possible D gene TRBD2, 5 bases. CDR3 size: 11 residues. The V gene lost 2 bases and the J gene lost 7 bases, with 5 bases spanning the gap. Germline loops: CDR1 MNHEY, CDR2 SVGAGI. The CDR3 region is CASSYEGTQYF. In DNA, the CDR3 is TGTGCCAGCAGTTACGAGGGGACCCAGTACTTC.

The CDR3, as DNA: TGCGCCAGCAGACGGGGAACGAGCACAGATACGCAGTATTTT. Translated: CASRRGTSTDTQYF. The chain joins TRBV5-1 to TRBJ2-3; tentative D call: TRBD2 (5 bases). This CDR3 contains 14 residues. Germline lookup yields CDR1 SGHRS and CDR2 YFSETQ. Trimming pared 5 bases from V and 0 bases from J, leaving 10 bases between.

The rearrangement uses TRBV10-2 and TRBJ1-3, with D perhaps TRBD1 (5 bases). The V gene's germline CDR1 is WSHSY and CDR2 SAAADI. Trimming cost V 0 bases and J 2 bases, with 8 bases left between them. The CDR3 has 15 amino acids. The CDR3 DNA sequence: TGCGCCAGCAGTGAGTCCCCAGGGCCTGGAAACACCATATATTTT. Its protein is CASSESPGPGNTIYF.

This chain uses TRBV6-5 with TRBJ1-5; D possibly corresponds to TRBD1 (5 bases). This CDR3 has 14 amino acids. V lost 6 bases, J lost 6 bases, and 15 bases lay in between. Germline loops: CDR1 MNHEY, CDR2 SVGAGI. CDR3 in amino acids: CASRAGTFGQPQHF. The CDR3 bases are TGTGCCAGCAGGGCAGGGACTTTTGGTCAGCCCCAGCATTTT.

This clone was counted a single time. The chain carries TRBV6-4 and TRBJ2-7; 7 bases are a match to TRBD1. Germline V gene sequence: CDR1 MRHNA, CDR2 SNTAGT. The CDR3 is made up of 16 amino acids. With 1 base clipped from V and 4 bases from J, the junction kept 10 bases outside the gene matches. CDR3 amino acids: CASSDFKGATRYEQYF. In nucleotides, the CDR3 is TGTGCCAGCAGTGACTTCAAGGGGGCGACGAGATACGAGCAGTACTTC.

V gene TRBV24-1 combines with J gene TRBJ2-7, with TRBD1 matching over 7 bases. In germline, CDR1 is KGHDR, CDR2 SFDVKD. This CDR3 is built from 15 residues. V was clipped by 12 bases and J by 2 bases; unmatched bases: 15. Written as DNA, the CDR3 is TGTGCCCCCCGCCCGAACCGGACAGGACCCTACGAGCAGTACGTC. Residues: CAPRPNRTGPYEQYV.

The chain recombines TRBV2 with TRBJ2-2; D is possibly TRBD1 (6 bases). V was clipped by 7 bases and J by 4 bases, with 16 bases between them. Per the germline V gene, CDR1 is SNHLY and CDR2 is FYNNEI. The CDR3 runs to 15 residues. CDR3: CASMSQGTFTGELFF. CDR3 coding DNA: TGTGCCAGCATGTCCCAGGGGACGTTCACCGGGGAGCTGTTTTTT.

This rearrangement joins TRBV11-3 to TRBJ2-1; possible D gene TRBD2, 5 bases. Trimming left V 3 bases short and J 9 bases short, with 15 bases between. This CDR3 has 14 residues. Germline CDR1 and CDR2: SGHNT and YENEEA. The CDR3 DNA sequence: TGTGCCAGCAGCTTTGGACTTGGGAGCAGTGAGCAGTTCTTC. The encoded protein is CASSFGLGSSEQFF.

Written as DNA, the CDR3 is TGTGCCAGCAGCCAAGATTTGAGACAGGAACTGTTTTTT. Protein: CASSQDLRQELFF. The V and J genes are TRBV14 and TRBJ1-4; possible D gene TRBD1, 6 bases. This CDR3 region has 13 residues. The V gene's germline CDR1 is SGHDN and CDR2 FVKESK. V lost 0 bases and J 12 bases, leaving 11 bases between the germline ends.

V gene TRBV3-1 (or the pseudogene TRBV3-2) combines with J gene TRBJ1-3, with D possibly being TRBD1 (6 bases). There are 15 residues in the CDR3. Trimming pared 4 bases from V and 0 bases from J, leaving 10 bases between. CDR1 is LGHDT, CDR2 YNNKEL, per germline (reference sequence). The CDR3, as DNA: TGTGCCAGCAGCCCACAGGGCGTCTCTGGAAACACCATATATTTT. Translating gives CASSPQGVSGNTIYF.

This chain uses TRBV18 with TRBJ1-1; D uncertain. CDR1 is KGHSH, CDR2 LQKENI, per germline. This CDR3 contains 12 residues. The V end was cut by 2 bases, the J end by 11 bases, with 12 bases between. DNA for the CDR3: TGTGCCAGCTCACCAGAGGAGAATCGTGCTTTCTTT. This encodes CASSPEENRAFF.

The rearrangement links TRBV7-9 to TRBJ1-4; D gene ambiguous. V lost 5 bases and J 5 bases, leaving 9 bases between the germline ends. The germline CDR1 and CDR2 sequences are SEHNR and FQNEAQ (reference sequence). There are 13 residues in the CDR3. The CDR3 sequence: CASSLLENEKLFF. DNA for the CDR3: TGTGCCAGCAGCCTCTTGGAGAATGAAAAACTGTTTTTT.

The genes are TRBV28 and TRBJ2-2; 10 bases match TRBD2. The CDR3 spans 15 residues. Germline assignment: CDR1 MDHEN and CDR2 SYDVKM. V shed 7 bases, J shed 4 bases, and the junction held 6 bases outside the gene matches. The CDR3 spells CASNKREGLTGELFF. CDR3 sequence (DNA): TGTGCCAGCAATAAGCGGGAGGGCCTCACCGGGGAGCTGTTTTTT.

The chain uses TRBV27 and TRBJ1-1; a weak D match, TRBD1 (6 bases). Germline values: CDR1 MNHEY, CDR2 SMNVEV (reference sequence). Trimming took 6 bases from V and 4 from J, leaving 12 bases between them. CDR3 length: 13 residues. CDR3 in amino acids: CASRQTGSTEAFF. The CDR3 DNA reads TGTGCCAGCAGACAAACAGGGAGCACTGAAGCTTTCTTT.

This chain links TRBV5-4 with TRBJ2-5; 9 nucleotides match TRBD1. The CDR3 spans 16 residues. The V and J ends lost 0 bases and 5 bases, in that order; junction bases with no gene match: 8. Germline V gene sequence: CDR1 SGHNT, CDR2 YYREEE (reference sequence). DNA for the CDR3: TGTGCCAGCAGCTTGGACGGGACAGGGTATCGGGAGACCCAGTACTTC. The encoded protein is CASSLDGTGYRETQYF.

This clone was recorded once. The V call is TRBV11-2, the J call TRBJ2-7; 7 positions agree with TRBD1. The CDR3 runs to 14 residues. V gave up 5 bases and J gave up 0 bases; unmatched junction bases: 4. Per germline, CDR1 SGHAT and CDR2 FQNNGV. CDR3 sequence (DNA): TGTGCCAGCAGCGTACAGGGGAGCTCCTACGAGCAGTACTTC. This sequence encodes CASSVQGSSYEQYF.

The chain combines TRBV5-4 with TRBJ1-1; tentatively, D is TRBD1 (5 bases). The germline CDR1 and CDR2 sequences are SGHNT and YYREEE (reference sequence). The germline V and J ends were trimmed by 1 base and 3 bases, with 13 bases remaining between them. CDR3 length: 15 amino acids. In DNA form, the CDR3 reads TGTGCCAGCAGCTTGAACGCGGGAGGGGACACTGAAGCTTTCTTT. Protein: CASSLNAGGDTEAFF.

This chain uses TRBV14 with TRBJ1-4; TRBD1 matches 7 bases. Germline V gene sequence: CDR1 SGHDN, CDR2 FVKESK. Germline trimming cut 1 base from V and 11 bases from J; bases unmatched to any gene: 13. The CDR3 has 16 amino acids. The CDR3 DNA follows: TGTGCCAGCAGCCAAGTGGGGGGACAGTGGGTTCGGAAACTGTTTTTT. It encodes CASSQVGGQWVRKLFF.

As concerns this clone: The same CDR3 can be traced to other DNA sequences in this sample. The rearrangement links TRBV20-1 to TRBJ1-1; TRBD1 might be the D (5 bases). Trimming removed 6 bases at V and 4 bases at J, with 9 bases between. Per the germline V gene, CDR1 is DFQATT and CDR2 is SNEGSKA (reference sequence). This CDR3 is built from 11 residues. CDR3 in amino acids: CSATGGTEAFF. The CDR3 DNA follows: TGCAGTGCCACGGGGGGCACTGAAGCTTTCTTT.

V and J are TRBV7-9 and TRBJ2-1, with 9 bases fitting TRBD1. This CDR3 has 13 amino acids. Germline V gene data show CDR1 as SEHNR and CDR2 as FQNEAQ (reference sequence). The ends lost 6 bases at V and 10 bases at J; junction bases unmatched: 7. CDR3 loop: CASSWTGAWEQFF. DNA of the CDR3: TGTGCCAGCAGTTGGACAGGGGCGTGGGAGCAGTTCTTC.

As DNA, the CDR3 is TGTGCCAGCAGGCCGATACAGGAACCGAATTCACCCCTCCACTTT. Translated: CASRPIQEPNSPLHF. This sequence joins TRBV6-6 and TRBJ1-6, with D perhaps matching TRBD1 (5 bases). The V gene's germline CDR1 is MNHNY and CDR2 SVGAGI (reference sequence). V was cut by 6 bases and J by 7 bases, with 16 bases left in between. The CDR3 sequence is 15 residues long.

For the CDR3, the DNA is TGTGCCAGCAGATCTCTAGGGGTCACTGAAGCTTTCTTT. Translation gives CASRSLGVTEAFF. The chain links TRBV7-9 to TRBJ1-1; D is perhaps TRBD1 (5 bases). Trimming removed 6 bases from V and 4 bases from J, with 12 bases in between. The CDR3 length is 13 residues. CDR1 is SEHNR, CDR2 FQNEAQ, per germline (reference sequence).

This chain joins TRBV9 and TRBJ1-5, with TRBD1 matching 7 bases. V gave up 3 bases and J gave up 3 bases; unmatched junction bases: 3. Germline V CDR1 and CDR2: SGDLS, YYNGEE. The CDR3 extends over 14 amino acids. The CDR3 coding sequence is TGTGCCAGCAGCGCCACAGGGGCCAATCAGCCCCAGCATTTT. Its protein product is CASSATGANQPQHF.

The V call is TRBV3-1 (or the pseudogene TRBV3-2), the J call TRBJ2-2, with 7 bases aligning to TRBD2. J gave up 6 bases and V 1 base, and 11 bases lay outside the gene matches. This CDR3 has 17 amino acids. Germline V gene data show CDR1 as LGHDT and CDR2 as YNNKEL (reference sequence). The CDR3 here is CASSQGKILGRAGELFF. Written as DNA, the CDR3 is TGTGCCAGCAGCCAAGGGAAAATCTTAGGGAGGGCCGGGGAGCTGTTTTTT.